This paragraph reports one T cell receptor (beta chain). Its target is not known. These data are taken from a study of cytomegalovirus exposure and HLA in healthy donors. Findings and limits, study-wide: With later analysis, a missense DCLRE1C variant became linked to TCR beta V- and J-gene trimming. Later on, an analysis found that several of the most significant clusters appeared to be linked to common viral pathogens, which included parvovirus B19.

The ends lost 5 bases at V and 6 bases at J; junction bases unmatched: 9. The CDR3 extends over 14 amino acids. In germline, CDR1 is GTSNPN, CDR2 SVGIG (reference sequence). Use of 60 Vbeta and 13 Jbeta primers characterized the PCR. The repertoire was sequenced with immunoSEQ multiplex PCR; TCRdb's copy has only in-frame clones and lacks some. The sample gives tens of thousands of clones, under 80% of which show up once; roughly 5% is in the top ten. The sequence came from a man aged 55 to 70 in good health and CMV-seropositive. The chain links TRBV30 to TRBJ2-4; 8 positions match TRBD1. Sequencing used PBMCs. CDR3 sequence reads: CAWGASTGGNIQYF. In nucleotides, the CDR3 is TGTGCCTGGGGAGCCTCCACAGGGGGAAACATTCAGTACTTC.